Sequencing of this TCR beta chain was carried out in a study of blood T cell repertoires in COVID-19. Study background: The United States, Italy and Spain supplied acute and convalescent COVID-19 samples. PBMCs, B-cell-depleted T cells, or T cells were the source of the cDNA or gDNA that made up the material.

Original analysis: Estimation of nucleated cell counts relied on the amplification of reference gene primers. The protocol was immunoSEQ multiplex PCR, while the TCRdb copy is restricted to in-frame clones and leaves out a portion. V and J calls and clone size are those listed in that table; D and trimming were worked out from the DNA. The table shows some 73,000 clones, with more than 60% occurring only once. V lost 1 base, J lost 1 base, and 7 bases lay in between. Germline CDR1 reads SEHNR; CDR2 reads FQNEAQ (reference sequence). CDR3 length: 14 residues. The rearrangement joins TRBV7-9 to TRBJ1-2; D remains ambiguous. The TCR was taken from a man aged 55 to 70 with acute or convalescent COVID-19. Sequencing used peripheral blood. The CDR3 is CASSLGLNNYGYTF. CDR3 DNA: TGTGCCAGCAGCTTAGGACTGAATAACTATGGCTACACCTTC.